What follows are 31 T cell receptor beta chains derived from one specimen sequenced in a study of T cell clonotyping in hematopoietic cell transplantation. Profiled with immunoSEQ multiplex PCR; TCRdb holds only in-frame clones, not every one. The sample includes 35,000 to 45,000 clones, about 95% seen only once; the top ten take around 1.6%. The time point was: recipient sample about 28 days before transplant, after cytoreduction. The sample in question was peripheral blood mononuclear cells, obtained before stem cell transplant. The source of these receptors is a man aged 35-49 years with chronic myeloid leukemia. Some clones in this sample may be carry-over from other donors' samples.

This chain joins TRBV30 and TRBJ1-1; D gene uncertain. CDR1 is GTSNPN, CDR2 SVGIG, per germline (reference sequence). The CDR3 loop spans 13 amino acids. The V gene lost 7 bases and the J gene lost 3 bases, with 15 bases spanning the gap. DNA of the CDR3: TGTGCCTCCTCGACCCTGGGCGACACTGAAGCTTTCTTT. Protein: CASSTLGDTEAFF.

The rearrangement uses TRBV13 and TRBJ2-5, with TRBD1 identical over 10 bases. Germline values: CDR1 PRHDT, CDR2 FYEKMQ (reference sequence). The CDR3 is made up of 15 amino acids. V lost 6 bases to trimming and J lost 5 bases; unmatched junction nucleotides: 9. The chain's CDR3 is CASRSGTGAGETQYF. The CDR3 bases are TGTGCCAGCAGGTCCGGGACAGGGGCTGGCGAGACCCAGTACTTC.

Comment on this clone: At one boundary the junction diverges from the germline segment, which might be a read error. V usage is TRBV7-7 and J usage is TRBJ1-2, with D possibly matching TRBD1 (6 bases). The germline V gene encodes CDR1 SSHAT and CDR2 FNYEAQ (reference sequence). This CDR3 spans 18 amino acids. The CDR3 sequence: CASSFLPIFSTGNYGYTF. The CDR3 coding sequence is TGTGCTAGCAGCTTCCTGCCCATCTTCAGCACAGGGAATTATGGCTACACCTTC.

This clone was seen a handful of times. The rearrangement links TRBV28 to TRBJ1-2, with D uncertain. The CDR3 is 11 residues long. Germline CDR1 is MDHEN and CDR2 is SYDVKM. The V gene lost 3 bases and the J gene lost 8 bases, with 7 bases spanning the gap. DNA for the CDR3: TGTGCCAGCAGTTTGGGGAGAGGCTACACCTTC. It encodes CASSLGRGYTF.

The chain is built from TRBV7-6 and TRBJ1-5, with a tentative D call TRBD1 (5 bases). The V and J ends lost 5 bases and 7 bases respectively, with 18 bases between them. CDR1 and CDR2 from the germline V gene are SGHVS and FNYEAQ. The CDR3 loop spans 15 amino acids. The CDR3 DNA reads TGTGCCAGCAGCCTCCTGGGGGAGGGACTACAGCCCCAGCATTTT. This encodes CASSLLGEGLQPQHF.

A single count supports this clone. The chain joins TRBV11-2 to TRBJ2-1; 8 bases are a match to TRBD1. V shed 5 bases, J shed 1 base, and the junction held 4 bases outside the gene matches. The CDR3 is 15 residues long. Germline V gene data show CDR1 as SGHAT and CDR2 as FQNNGV. CDR3 sequence (DNA): TGTGCCAGCAGCCAGGGACAGGATTCCTACAATGAGCAGTTCTTC. Protein sequence: CASSQGQDSYNEQFF.

The table lists this clone with a count of one. The chain couples TRBV6-1 to TRBJ1-2; D gene unclear. Germline V gene sequence: CDR1 MNHNS, CDR2 SASEGT. There are 13 residues in the CDR3. V lost 6 bases to trimming and J lost 4 bases, with 12 bases between them. The CDR3 spells CASSERDSYGYTF. CDR3 nucleotides: TGTGCCAGCAGCGAACGGGATAGCTATGGCTACACCTTC.

V is TRBV6-5 and J is TRBJ2-3, with 7 positions matching TRBD1. V dropped 6 bases and J dropped 7; count of bases not matched to a gene: 10. This CDR3 is 14 amino acids long. Per germline, CDR1 MNHEY and CDR2 SVGAGI. This CDR3 is CASSRLTGENTQYF. As DNA, the CDR3 is TGTGCCAGCAGCCGGCTAACAGGGGAGAATACGCAGTATTTT.

The chain is built from TRBV28 and TRBJ1-2, with a weak D call TRBD1 (6 bases). Germline V CDR1 and CDR2: MDHEN, SYDVKM. V was cut by 4 bases and J by 4 bases, with 10 bases left in between. CDR3 length equals 13 residues. As DNA, the CDR3 is TGTGCCAGCAGTTCACAGGGAATCTATGGCTACACCTTC. It codes for CASSSQGIYGYTF.

The chain combines TRBV10-3 with TRBJ2-5; 7 bases map to TRBD2. V lost 5 bases to trimming and J lost 5 bases; unmatched junction nucleotides: 8. Germline-derived CDR1 and CDR2 are ENHRY and SYGVKD. This CDR3 contains 14 residues. This CDR3 reads CAISPGLVRETQYF. The CDR3 DNA follows: TGTGCCATCAGTCCAGGACTAGTACGGGAGACCCAGTACTTC.

This rearrangement joins TRBV28 to TRBJ2-5; D gene ambiguous. Germline assignment: CDR1 MDHEN and CDR2 SYDVKM. The CDR3 is 11 amino acids. V was cut by 6 bases and J by 0 bases, with 2 bases left in between. The CDR3 DNA is TGTGCCAGCAGGGACCAAGAGACCCAGTACTTC. This encodes CASRDQETQYF.

This clone was recorded only once. This chain links TRBV7-8 with TRBJ1-5; 10 bases are shared with TRBD1. CDR3 length: 17 amino acids. The V segment lost 1 base and the J segment 6 bases; nucleotides outside the gene matches: 9. Germline V lookup: CDR1 SGHVS, CDR2 FQNEAQ. CDR3 coding DNA: TGTGCCAGCAGCTTAGAAGGACAGGGGGTATCTAGTCAGCCCCAGCATTTT. Translated, it gives CASSLEGQGVSSQPQHF. The entire variable domain, with the rest obtained from reference TRBV7-8 and TRBJ1-5, is as follows: GAGVSQSPRYKVAKRGQDVALRCDPISGHVSLFWYQQALGQGPEFLTYFQNEAQLDKSGLPSDRFFAERPEGSVSTLKIQRTQQEDSAVYLCASSLEGQGVSSQPQHFGDGTRLSIL.

This clone has just one count. The chain links TRBV7-8 to TRBJ2-7, with D perhaps matching TRBD2 (6 bases). V was shortened by 5 bases and J by 6 bases, with 20 bases between the two germline ends. The CDR3 is 15 amino acids. The germline V gene encodes CDR1 SGHVS and CDR2 FQNEAQ. The CDR3 nucleotides are TGTGCCAGCAGCCTCGAGGGACTCCGGACGTCCGAGCAGTACTTC. Protein product: CASSLEGLRTSEQYF.

The chain carries TRBV28 and TRBJ1-5; 7 nucleotides agree with TRBD1. Germline lookup yields CDR1 MDHEN and CDR2 SYDVKM. The CDR3 runs to 13 residues. Unmatched junction bases numbered 15, after V lost 11 bases and J lost 11 bases. CDR3 residues: CACGTGDVSAQHF. CDR3 in DNA: TGTGCCTGCGGTACAGGGGACGTCTCGGCCCAGCATTTT.

CDR3 protein: CASKGGGSTEAFF. DNA of the CDR3: TGTGCCAGCAAAGGGGGCGGGAGCACTGAAGCTTTCTTT. The V and J genes are TRBV27 and TRBJ1-1; 7 bases agree with TRBD1. CDR3 length: 13 amino acids. Germline lookup yields CDR1 MNHEY and CDR2 SMNVEV (reference sequence). The J segment lost 4 bases and the V segment lost 7 bases, leaving 6 bases of the junction unmatched.

This chain joins TRBV5-6 and TRBJ2-1; D might be TRBD2 (6 bases). Germline-derived CDR1 and CDR2 are SGHDT and YYEEEE. CDR3 length: 15 residues. V was cut by 1 base and J by 2 bases, with 10 bases left in between. CDR3 nucleotides: TGTGCCAGCAGCTTGAGGAGGGGTGCCTACAATGAGCAGTTCTTC. It codes for CASSLRRGAYNEQFF.

This clone was recorded a few times. The chain links TRBV2 to TRBJ1-6; weak D call: TRBD1 (5 bases). Trimming pared 8 bases from V and 11 bases from J, leaving 16 bases between. Germline V lookup: CDR1 SNHLY, CDR2 FYNNEI. The CDR3 has 13 residues. CDR3 loop: CASERGGDPPLHF. The CDR3 nucleotides read TGTGCCAGCGAGCGAGGAGGGGATCCACCCCTCCACTTT.

J is TRBJ2-6 and V is TRBV5-1, with D tentatively TRBD2 (5 bases). Trimming took 4 bases from V and 3 from J, leaving 17 bases between them. This CDR3 has 17 amino acids. Germline V gene data show CDR1 as SGHRS and CDR2 as YFSETQ. CDR3 in DNA: TGCGCCAGCAGCCCCGAACGGGGTGGTTATGGGGCCAACGTCCTGACTTTC. This translates into CASSPERGGYGANVLTF.

This clone was recorded only once. V usage is TRBV28 and J usage is TRBJ1-5, with D perhaps TRBD1 (5 bases). The germline V gene has CDR1 MDHEN and CDR2 SYDVKM. This CDR3 contains 14 residues. The V and J ends lost 7 bases and 6 bases respectively, with 16 bases between them. The CDR3 coding sequence is TGTGCCAGCACCCCCCACGGGGCGGGTCAGCCCCAGCATTTT. It encodes CASTPHGAGQPQHF.

CDR3 region: CASSLGGADSDTQYF. CDR3 bases: TGCGCCAGCAGCTTGGGGGGGGCCGATTCAGATACGCAGTATTTT. This sequence joins TRBV5-1 and TRBJ2-3; D possibly matches TRBD1 or TRBD2 (6 bases each). Germline-derived CDR1 and CDR2 are SGHRS and YFSETQ. Deletions cut 0 bases from V and 4 bases from J, with 12 bases between. The CDR3 covers 15 residues. The full variable domain, rest sourced from reference TRBV5-1 and TRBJ2-3, is KAGVTQTPRYLIKTRGQQVTLSCSPISGHRSVSWYQQTPGQGLQFLFEYFSETQRNKGNFPGRFSGRQFSNSRSEMNVSTLELGDSALYLCASSLGGADSDTQYFGPGTRLTVL.

This rearrangement joins TRBV25-1 to TRBJ2-1; TRBD1 matches at 10 bases. Germline V gene sequence: CDR1 MGHDK, CDR2 SYGVNS. Losses at the gene ends were 3 bases for V and 5 bases for J; bases not matched to a gene: 1. The CDR3 contains 14 residues. The CDR3 bases are TGTGCCAGCAGTGAGGGACAGGGGAACAATGAGCAGTTCTTC. Translation: CASSEGQGNNEQFF.

This rearrangement joins TRBV11-1 to TRBJ2-7, with 10 bases identical to TRBD2. V trimming: 3 bases; J trimming: 5 bases; junction bases outside the gene matches: 10. This CDR3 has 16 residues. CDR1 SGHAT and CDR2 FQDESV come from the germline V gene (reference sequence). CDR3 amino acids: CASSFGGAGGPNEQYF. The CDR3 bases are TGTGCCAGCAGCTTCGGAGGAGCGGGGGGGCCTAACGAGCAGTACTTC.

This clone has a single count. This sequence joins TRBV30 and TRBJ2-3, with D perhaps TRBD1 or TRBD2 (5 bases each). CDR1 and CDR2 from the germline V gene are GTSNPN and SVGIG (reference sequence). The CDR3 runs to 15 residues. The V end lost 5 bases, the J end lost 4 bases, and 19 bases lay between the germline ends. CDR3 nucleotide sequence: TGTGCCTGGGCCTGGGCCTTGGGGGAGCCAGATACGCAGTATTTT. Amino acids: CAWAWALGEPDTQYF.

The chain recombines TRBV4-3 with TRBJ2-2, with D unclear. The V gene's germline CDR1 is LGHNA and CDR2 YSLEER. V was clipped by 4 bases and J by 5 bases, with 11 bases between them. This CDR3 has 14 residues. In DNA form, the CDR3 reads TGCGCCAGCAGCCCCCACCCCTGGACCGGGGAGCTGTTTTTT. Translated: CASSPHPWTGELFF.

This chain joins TRBV30 and TRBJ1-3, with 8 bases matching TRBD1. The CDR3 consists of 15 residues. Trimming removed 6 bases from V and 0 bases from J; junction bases left unmatched: 7. CDR1 is GTSNPN, CDR2 SVGIG, per germline (reference sequence). The CDR3 here is CACGTGLLSGNTIYF. CDR3 in DNA: TGTGCCTGCGGGACAGGCCTTCTCTCTGGAAACACCATATATTTT.

The chain carries TRBV30 and TRBJ1-6; D uncertain. Trimming cost V 2 bases and J 7 bases, with 9 bases left between them. Germline CDR1 reads GTSNPN; CDR2 reads SVGIG (reference sequence). This CDR3 has 13 residues. CDR3 amino acids: CAWSSNKNSPLHF. The CDR3 DNA sequence: TGTGCCTGGAGTAGTAACAAAAATTCACCCCTCCACTTT.

In DNA form, the CDR3 reads TGCGCCAGCAGCTTGGGTCAGGGGTATAATTCACCCCTCCACTTT. Translation: CASSLGQGYNSPLHF. The V and J genes are TRBV5-1 and TRBJ1-6; TRBD1 is a possible D gene (6 bases). Germline CDR1 and CDR2: SGHRS and YFSETQ. The length of the CDR3 is 15 residues. V lost 0 bases and J 4 bases, leaving 8 bases between the germline ends. The full variable domain, with the rest looked up from reference TRBV5-1 and TRBJ1-6, is KAGVTQTPRYLIKTRGQQVTLSCSPISGHRSVSWYQQTPGQGLQFLFEYFSETQRNKGNFPGRFSGRQFSNSRSEMNVSTLELGDSALYLCASSLGQGYNSPLHFGNGTRLTVT.

The chain is built from TRBV28 and TRBJ2-3, with 13 nucleotides matching TRBD2. Germline assignment: CDR1 MDHEN and CDR2 SYDVKM. V shed 3 bases, J shed 5 bases, and the junction held 5 bases outside the gene matches. The CDR3 is 16 amino acids. The CDR3 reads CASSFTSGGVIDTQYF. The DNA for the CDR3 is TGTGCCAGCAGTTTTACTAGCGGGGGGGTCATAGATACGCAGTATTTT.

The CDR3 DNA reads as TGCGCCAGCAGCCAAGTGGGAGGCGCAGATACGCAGTATTTT. It is translated as CASSQVGGADTQYF. The V and J genes are TRBV4-3 and TRBJ2-3; TRBD2 might be the D (6 bases). This CDR3 is built from 14 residues. V was clipped by 1 base and J by 4 bases, with 9 bases between them. CDR1 is LGHNA and CDR2 is YSLEER in the germline V gene.

This rearrangement joins TRBV5-1 to TRBJ1-1; 10 nucleotides agree with TRBD1. Germline V CDR1 and CDR2: SGHRS, YFSETQ. The CDR3 is 13 amino acids. With 3 bases clipped from V and 7 bases from J, the junction kept 3 bases outside the gene matches. CDR3 protein: CASSSRDRGEAFF. The CDR3 nucleotides read TGCGCCAGCAGCTCCCGGGACAGGGGTGAAGCTTTCTTT.

This rearrangement joins TRBV5-1 to TRBJ2-5; 14 bases agree with TRBD2. The CDR3 is 17 residues long. V lost 4 bases, J lost 2 bases, and 7 bases stayed unmatched. Germline V gene data show CDR1 as SGHRS and CDR2 as YFSETQ. This chain's CDR3 is CASSQPRLAGGQETQYF. The CDR3 DNA follows: TGCGCCAGCAGCCAACCCAGACTAGCGGGGGGGCAAGAGACCCAGTACTTC.